This T cell receptor beta chain was retrieved from a study of T cells in Graves' hyperthyroidism and ophthalmopathy. Study-level background: Specimen type is peripheral blood, collected at initial diagnosis prior to any treatment.

This clonotype has a handful of counts. Its antigen remains unknown. Participants, patients aged 18 to 65, had newly diagnosed hyperthyroidism with a duration under 2 months. Lactation, pregnancy, other autoimmune disease or uncontrolled infection led to exclusion of patients. RNA transcripts were the template for amplifying TCR beta CDR3 regions. RT-PCR in the first round (using the HTBI primer set) targeted the TCR CDR3. MiXCR was run by TCRdb on the multiplex PCR reads, yielding one entry per CDR3 protein. The table includes a few hundred thousand distinct CDR3 sequences, less than 25% detected once. Study outcomes and limitations: Patients with ophthalmopathy were separated from those with stable hyperthyroidism by a 13 V-J model.

The sequence came from a man aged 18 to 29 with Graves' hyperthyroidism. Sequenced sample: blood.

The CDR3 reads CASSGVETQYF. In DNA, the CDR3 is TGTGCCAGCAGCGGGGTGGAGACCCAGTACTTC. J is TRBJ2-5 and V is TRBV6-1; D may be TRBD2 (5 bases). This CDR3 region has 11 residues. Germline V gene sequence: CDR1 MNHNS, CDR2 SASEGT. The germline V and J ends were trimmed by 6 bases and 5 bases, with 7 bases remaining between them.